Listed here are 30 T cell receptor beta chains from one sample, sequenced in a study of beta chain features in type 1 diabetes. Reverse transcription of all isolated RNA meant that expressed TCRB transcripts were sequenced. Some clones are missing from TCRdb's copy, which holds only in-frame ones; the method was immunoSEQ multiplex PCR. Of about 620,000 clones in the sample, about 16% were seen once. Source material: naive CD4+ T cells from blood. The source of these receptors is a man between 18 and 29 years old in good health.

The chain couples TRBV4-2 to TRBJ1-1; TRBD1 agrees at 9 bases. CDR3 length: 15 amino acids. The junction had 9 bases not matched to a gene; V was cut back by 8 bases and J by 2 bases. Per germline, CDR1 LGHNA and CDR2 YNFKEQ. As DNA, the CDR3 is TGTGCCAGCGGACCGAGGACAGGGGACAACACTGAAGCTTTCTTT. It translates to CASGPRTGDNTEAFF.

This clone was recorded a few times. The CDR3 is CAISESRVFQFF. The DNA of the CDR3 is TGTGCCATCAGTGAGTCCAGGGTTTTTCAGTTCTTC. The rearrangement joins TRBV10-3 to TRBJ2-1; possible D gene TRBD1, 5 bases. This CDR3 is built from 12 residues. Germline V lookup: CDR1 ENHRY, CDR2 SYGVKD. Deletions cut 0 bases from V and 13 bases from J, with 10 bases between.

The sample holds a few counts of this clone. This sequence joins TRBV5-1 and TRBJ2-3, with 12 bases matching TRBD1. CDR1 and CDR2 (germline): SGHRS, YFSETQ. V shed 3 bases, J shed 3 bases, and the junction held 5 bases outside the gene matches. The CDR3 sequence is 16 residues long. CDR3 sequence reads: CASSSPGQGATDTQYF. The CDR3 DNA is TGCGCCAGCAGCTCCCCGGGACAGGGGGCAACAGATACGCAGTATTTT.

J is TRBJ1-1 and V is TRBV9, with D uncertain. Trimming cost V 2 bases and J 5 bases, with 10 bases left between them. This CDR3 contains 13 residues. Germline V lookup: CDR1 SGDLS, CDR2 YYNGEE. As DNA, the CDR3 is TGTGCCAGCAGCGTGAGCCCCGGGACTGAAGCTTTCTTT. Translation: CASSVSPGTEAFF. The full variable domain, its missing parts supplied by reference TRBV9 and TRBJ1-1, is DSGVTQTPKHLITATGQRVTLRCSPRSGDLSVYWYQQSLDQGLQFLIQYYNGEERAKGNILERFSAQQFPDLHSELNLSSLELGDSALYFCASSVSPGTEAFFGQGTRLTVV.

V usage is TRBV5-4 and J usage is TRBJ2-3, with unresolved D. The CDR3 has 13 residues. The ends were cut back, 1 base at V and 4 bases at J, with 7 bases in the middle. Germline V lookup: CDR1 SGHNT, CDR2 YYREEE (reference sequence). DNA for the CDR3: TGTGCCAGCAGCTTGCCGGGCCCAGATACGCAGTATTTT. Translating gives CASSLPGPDTQYF.

A few counts support this clone. The V call is TRBV7-3, the J call TRBJ2-1; 7 bases map to TRBD2. The junction had 10 bases not matched to a gene; V was cut back by 2 bases and J by 3 bases. The germline V gene encodes CDR1 SGHTA and CDR2 FQGTGA. The CDR3 is 17 residues long. CDR3 DNA sequence: TGTGCCAGCAGCTTATGGGGTCGGGACTACATCTACAATGAGCAGTTCTTC. Protein: CASSLWGRDYIYNEQFF.

The chain uses TRBV9 and TRBJ2-5, with a tentative D call TRBD2 (6 bases). This CDR3 comprises 14 residues. CDR1 SGDLS and CDR2 YYNGEE come from the germline V gene. The germline V and J ends were trimmed by 1 base and 5 bases, with 12 bases remaining between them. The CDR3 here is CASSVFPGVETQYF. In DNA, the CDR3 is TGTGCCAGCAGCGTATTCCCGGGAGTGGAGACCCAGTACTTC.

The V and J genes are TRBV28 and TRBJ1-6, with D hard to call. CDR3 length: 11 amino acids. Trimming took 6 bases from V and 13 from J, leaving 10 bases between them. Germline V lookup: CDR1 MDHEN, CDR2 SYDVKM. The CDR3 nucleotides are TGTGCCAGCAGCACAATTCAGCCCCTCCACTTT. It specifies CASSTIQPLHF.

V usage is TRBV29-1 and J usage is TRBJ2-3, with D unresolved. CDR3 length: 12 amino acids. The V and J ends lost 4 bases and 0 bases respectively, with 5 bases between them. CDR1 SQVTM and CDR2 ANQGSEA come from the germline V gene. The CDR3 region is CSVGGSTDTQYF. CDR3 DNA: TGCAGCGTTGGTGGAAGCACAGATACGCAGTATTTT.

This clone was seen a few times. The J gene is TRBJ2-6, the V gene TRBV7-2, with D possibly being TRBD1 (5 bases). V lost 3 bases and J 9 bases, leaving 12 bases between the germline ends. Germline V CDR1 and CDR2: SGHTA, FQGNSA. The CDR3 contains 14 residues. This CDR3 reads CASSFVGARNVLTF. The CDR3 bases are TGTGCCAGCAGCTTTGTAGGGGCCCGCAACGTCCTGACTTTC.

This clone was recorded a few times. The DNA for the CDR3 is TGCGCCAGCAGCCAAGAGACAGGGGCAGGGACTGAAGCTTTCTTT. Translating gives CASSQETGAGTEAFF. This chain uses TRBV4-3 with TRBJ1-1; 8 bases line up with TRBD1. This CDR3 contains 15 residues. V gave up 0 bases and J gave up 5 bases; unmatched junction bases: 5. The germline gives CDR1 LGHNA, CDR2 YSLEER.

In this sample, this clone turned up a few times. V and J are TRBV7-2 and TRBJ2-1, with D maybe TRBD2 (7 bases). Trimming stripped 0 bases from V and 6 bases from J, with 12 bases between. Germline V lookup: CDR1 SGHTA, CDR2 FQGNSA. The CDR3 has 15 residues. The CDR3 sequence: CASSLAGGQGNEQFF. CDR3 DNA sequence: TGTGCCAGCAGCTTAGCGGGGGGGCAGGGCAATGAGCAGTTCTTC.

This clone was seen more than once but under ten times. This chain joins TRBV6-7 and TRBJ2-3; D perhaps matches TRBD2 (7 bases). TRBV6-7 is an ORF; its function is uncertain. V was trimmed by 2 bases and J by 3 bases, leaving 18 bases between them. The CDR3 loop spans 17 amino acids. The CDR3 is CASSYHPGGPGTDTQYF. CDR3 DNA: TGTGCCAGCAGTTACCACCCCGGGGGGCCTGGTACAGATACGCAGTATTTT.

The rearrangement joins TRBV11-2 to TRBJ1-1; 9 bases agree with TRBD1. This CDR3 has 14 amino acids. With V trimmed by 1 base and J by 6 bases, 3 bases remained unmatched. The germline V gene encodes CDR1 SGHAT and CDR2 FQNNGV. The CDR3 here is CASSLVGQGPEAFF. CDR3 DNA: TGTGCCAGCAGCTTAGTGGGACAGGGTCCTGAAGCTTTCTTT.

In this sample, this clone turned up a few times. The chain carries TRBV28 and TRBJ1-2; D remains unclear. The CDR3 runs to 15 residues. V was trimmed by 1 base and J by 7 bases, leaving 16 bases between them. Germline loops: CDR1 MDHEN, CDR2 SYDVKM. CDR3 bases: TGTGCCAGCAGTTTATCACAGACTCAATTGCGTGGCTACACCTTC. Its protein is CASSLSQTQLRGYTF.

A few counts support this clone. The V call is TRBV5-5, the J call TRBJ2-2; unclear D gene. CDR1 SGHKS and CDR2 YYEKEE come from the germline V gene (reference sequence). The CDR3 has 16 amino acids. V lost 1 base, J lost 3 bases, and 13 bases lay in between. DNA for the CDR3: TGTGCCAGCAGCTTGACGCCTCTCTCGGACACCGGGGAGCTGTTTTTT. Amino acid sequence: CASSLTPLSDTGELFF.

The chain recombines TRBV6-1 with TRBJ1-6, with D tentatively TRBD1 (6 bases). The CDR3 covers 14 residues. Germline lookup yields CDR1 MNHNS and CDR2 SASEGT. Trimming pared 7 bases from V and 9 bases from J, leaving 16 bases between. The CDR3: CASNLTGGRSPLHF. The CDR3 nucleotides are TGTGCCAGCAACTTGACAGGCGGGCGTTCACCCCTCCACTTT.

This clone was picked up a small number of times. The chain recombines TRBV6-5 with TRBJ1-5; D is uncertain. Germline assignment: CDR1 MNHEY and CDR2 SVGAGI. The CDR3 is 12 residues long. V gave up 11 bases and J gave up 4 bases, with 12 bases separating them. The CDR3 loop reads CAAQTGNQPQHF. CDR3 bases: TGTGCCGCACAAACGGGGAATCAGCCCCAGCATTTT.

With regard to this clone: The same CDR3 is also encoded by other DNA sequences in this sample. The chain couples TRBV7-3 to TRBJ2-2; 8 positions match TRBD1. The CDR3 runs to 14 residues. V gave up 3 bases and J gave up 3 bases; unmatched junction bases: 0. Germline CDR1 and CDR2: SGHTA and FQGTGA. CDR3 residues: CASSLDRDTGELFF. In DNA form, the CDR3 reads TGTGCCAGCAGCTTGGACAGGGACACCGGGGAGCTGTTTTTT.

The rearrangement joins TRBV11-2 to TRBJ1-3, with D hard to call. The V end lost 1 base, the J end lost 4 bases, and 17 bases lay between the germline ends. There are 17 residues in the CDR3. CDR1 and CDR2 from the germline V gene are SGHAT and FQNNGV. As DNA, the CDR3 is TGTGCCAGCAGCTTAGGCCTATGGGCGTTATCAGGAAACACCATATATTTT. Encoded protein: CASSLGLWALSGNTIYF.

The rearrangement joins TRBV7-9 to TRBJ1-3; TRBD1 is a possible D gene (6 bases). This CDR3 contains 15 residues. Per germline, CDR1 SEHNR and CDR2 FQNEAQ (reference sequence). V was pared by 5 bases and J by 4 bases, with 15 bases between. The CDR3 sequence is CASSPDRPFGNTIYF. The CDR3 coding sequence is TGTGCCAGCAGCCCCGACAGGCCCTTCGGAAACACCATATATTTT. The whole variable domain, remainder taken from reference TRBV7-9 and TRBJ1-3, is DTGVSQNPRHKITKRGQNVTFRCDPISEHNRLYWYRQTLGQGPEFLTYFQNEAQLEKSRLLSDRFSAERPKGSFSTLEIQRTEQGDSAMYLCASSPDRPFGNTIYFGEGSWLTVV.

A few counts support this clone. The V call is TRBV5-4, the J call TRBJ2-4; TRBD1 might be the D (5 bases). The length of the CDR3 is 13 residues. Germline V gene data show CDR1 as SGHNT and CDR2 as YYREEE (reference sequence). Between the trimmed V and J ends, which lost 1 base and 6 bases, there was a span of 8 bases. The CDR3 reads CASSLQGSNIQYF. The CDR3 DNA reads as TGTGCCAGCAGCTTGCAGGGATCAAACATTCAGTACTTC.

This clone was observed a handful of times. The DNA for the CDR3 is TGCAGCTTCTCTAGCGGGAATGAGCAGTACTTC. This codes for CSFSSGNEQYF. The rearrangement links TRBV29-1 to TRBJ2-7; the match to TRBD2 covers 9 bases. This CDR3 is built from 11 residues. Germline lookup yields CDR1 SQVTM and CDR2 ANQGSEA. The V gene end was trimmed by 8 bases and the J gene end by 7 bases; junction bases not matched to a gene: 6.

This clone was detected a few times. This chain joins TRBV5-1 and TRBJ2-4, with D perhaps TRBD1 (5 bases). V lost 0 bases, J lost 3 bases, and 7 bases lay in between. The CDR3 consists of 14 residues. CDR1 is SGHRS, CDR2 YFSETQ, per germline. The CDR3 DNA is TGCGCCAGCAGCTTGGTAGGGGACAAAAACATTCAGTACTTC. It yields the protein CASSLVGDKNIQYF. Full variable domain (rest looked up from reference TRBV5-1 and TRBJ2-4): KAGVTQTPRYLIKTRGQQVTLSCSPISGHRSVSWYQQTPGQGLQFLFEYFSETQRNKGNFPGRFSGRQFSNSRSEMNVSTLELGDSALYLCASSLVGDKNIQYFGAGTRLSVL.

The chain employs TRBV5-1 and TRBJ2-7; 7 nucleotides align to TRBD1. CDR3 length: 16 amino acids. Unmatched junction bases numbered 9, after V lost 0 bases and J lost 3 bases. Germline lookup yields CDR1 SGHRS and CDR2 YFSETQ. Written as DNA, the CDR3 is TGCGCCAGCAGCTTGGCCATCAGGGGGAGAAACTACGAGCAGTACTTC. Translation: CASSLAIRGRNYEQYF.

The chain recombines TRBV6-5 with TRBJ2-7, with 7 bases identical to TRBD1. The CDR3 runs to 14 residues. Germline-derived CDR1 and CDR2 are MNHEY and SVGAGI. V shed 6 bases, J shed 0 bases, and the junction held 5 bases outside the gene matches. The CDR3 nucleotides read TGTGCCAGCAGCAAGGGGACAGTCTCCTACGAGCAGTACTTC. This translates into CASSKGTVSYEQYF.

The CDR3 spells CSVGNSNNSPLHF. DNA of the CDR3: TGCAGCGTTGGAAACAGTAATAATTCACCCCTCCACTTT. The chain recombines TRBV29-1 with TRBJ1-6; D is uncertain. V shed 4 bases and J shed 5 bases, with 9 bases lying between them. The germline V gene encodes CDR1 SQVTM and CDR2 ANQGSEA. The CDR3 extends over 13 amino acids.

This clone was seen a handful of times. Other DNA sequences in the sample encode the same CDR3. V and J are TRBV7-3 and TRBJ2-1, with 8 bases identical to TRBD1. Germline loops: CDR1 SGHTA, CDR2 FQGTGA. V dropped 3 bases and J dropped 6; count of bases not matched to a gene: 1. This CDR3 is built from 13 residues. The CDR3 sequence is CASSLTGVNEQFF. The CDR3 DNA is TGTGCCAGCAGCTTGACAGGGGTCAATGAGCAGTTCTTC.

The rearrangement uses TRBV9 and TRBJ1-2; perhaps TRBD1 as D (5 bases). The germline CDR1 and CDR2 sequences are SGDLS and YYNGEE. The ends were cut back, 4 bases at V and 4 bases at J, with 14 bases in the middle. The CDR3 is 14 amino acids. Here the CDR3 reads CASSTSGTVYGYTF. Here the CDR3 DNA reads TGTGCCAGCAGCACCTCCGGGACGGTCTATGGCTACACCTTC.

The gene calls are TRBV14 and TRBJ1-5, with D possibly matching TRBD1 (5 bases). The germline V and J ends were trimmed by 2 bases and 0 bases, with 14 bases remaining between them. Germline loops: CDR1 SGHDN, CDR2 FVKESK. The CDR3 consists of 17 residues. CDR3 in DNA: TGTGCCAGCAGCCAACCAGGGAGGGACCATAGCAATCAGCCCCAGCATTTT. Protein sequence: CASSQPGRDHSNQPQHF. Full variable domain (outside the CDR3, taken from reference TRBV14 and TRBJ1-5): EAGVTQFPSHSVIEKGQTVTLRCDPISGHDNLYWYRRVMGKEIKFLLHFVKESKQDESGMPNNRFLAERTGGTYSTLKVQPAELEDSGVYFCASSQPGRDHSNQPQHFGDGTRLSIL.